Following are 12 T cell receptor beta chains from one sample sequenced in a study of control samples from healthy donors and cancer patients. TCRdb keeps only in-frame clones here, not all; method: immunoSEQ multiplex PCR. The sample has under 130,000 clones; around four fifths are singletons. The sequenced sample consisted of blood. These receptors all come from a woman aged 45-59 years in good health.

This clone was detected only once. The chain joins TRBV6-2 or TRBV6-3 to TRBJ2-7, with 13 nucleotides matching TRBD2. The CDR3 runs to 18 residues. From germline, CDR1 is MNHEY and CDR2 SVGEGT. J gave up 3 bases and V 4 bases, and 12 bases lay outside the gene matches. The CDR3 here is CASSSPSGTSGNFYEQYF. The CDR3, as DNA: TGTGCCAGCAGTTCCCCCTCCGGGACTAGCGGGAATTTCTACGAGCAGTACTTC.

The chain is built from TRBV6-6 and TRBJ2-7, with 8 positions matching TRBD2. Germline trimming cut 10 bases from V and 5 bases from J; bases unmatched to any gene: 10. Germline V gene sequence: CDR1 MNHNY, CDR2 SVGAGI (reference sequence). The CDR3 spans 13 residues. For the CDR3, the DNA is TGTGCCACCTCGGCGGGGCGGGGGGACGAGCAGTACTTC. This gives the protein CATSAGRGDEQYF.

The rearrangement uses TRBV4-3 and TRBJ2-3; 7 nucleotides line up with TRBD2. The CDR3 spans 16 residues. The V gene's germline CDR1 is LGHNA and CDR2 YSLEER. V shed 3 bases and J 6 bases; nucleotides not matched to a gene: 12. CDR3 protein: CASSQETGGGSDTQYF. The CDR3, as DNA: TGCGCCAGCAGCCAGGAAACAGGCGGGGGTTCGGATACGCAGTATTTT.

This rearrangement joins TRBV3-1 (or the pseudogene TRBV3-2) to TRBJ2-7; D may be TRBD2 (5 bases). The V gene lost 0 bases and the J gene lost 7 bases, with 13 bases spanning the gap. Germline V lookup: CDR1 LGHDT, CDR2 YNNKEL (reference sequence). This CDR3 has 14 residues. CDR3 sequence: CASSQDPDPGEQYF. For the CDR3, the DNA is TGTGCCAGCAGCCAAGATCCCGACCCGGGGGAGCAGTACTTC.

The DNA for the CDR3 is TGTGCCATCAGCCCCGGACTAGCGGGATCACCGCGGGAGCAGTACTTC. Residues: CAISPGLAGSPREQYF. The V call is TRBV10-3, the J call TRBJ2-7; the match to TRBD2 covers 12 bases. The length of the CDR3 is 16 residues. V was pared by 6 bases and J by 7 bases, with 13 bases of the junction left unmatched. Per germline, CDR1 ENHRY and CDR2 SYGVKD.

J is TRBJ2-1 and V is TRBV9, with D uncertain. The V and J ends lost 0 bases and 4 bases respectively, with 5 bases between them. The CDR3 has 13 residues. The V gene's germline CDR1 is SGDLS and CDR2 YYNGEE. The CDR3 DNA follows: TGTGCCAGCAGCGTAGAAGGTTACAATGAGCAGTTCTTC. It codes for CASSVEGYNEQFF. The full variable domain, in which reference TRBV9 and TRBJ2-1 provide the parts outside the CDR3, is DSGVTQTPKHLITATGQRVTLRCSPRSGDLSVYWYQQSLDQGLQFLIQYYNGEERAKGNILERFSAQQFPDLHSELNLSSLELGDSALYFCASSVEGYNEQFFGPGTRLTVL.

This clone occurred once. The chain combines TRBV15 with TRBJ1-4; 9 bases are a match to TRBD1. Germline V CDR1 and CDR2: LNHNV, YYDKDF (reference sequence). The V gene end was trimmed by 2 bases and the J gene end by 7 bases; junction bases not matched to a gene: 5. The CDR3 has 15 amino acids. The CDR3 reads CATSRSTGGGEKLFF. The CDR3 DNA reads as TGTGCCACCAGCAGATCGACAGGGGGAGGTGAAAAACTGTTTTTT.

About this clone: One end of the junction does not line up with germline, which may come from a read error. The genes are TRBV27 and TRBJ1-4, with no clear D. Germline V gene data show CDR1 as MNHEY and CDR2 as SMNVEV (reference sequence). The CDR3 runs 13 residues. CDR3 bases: TGTGCCAGCAGTCGGACCCCTAAAGAAAAACTGTTTTTT. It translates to CASSRTPKEKLFF.

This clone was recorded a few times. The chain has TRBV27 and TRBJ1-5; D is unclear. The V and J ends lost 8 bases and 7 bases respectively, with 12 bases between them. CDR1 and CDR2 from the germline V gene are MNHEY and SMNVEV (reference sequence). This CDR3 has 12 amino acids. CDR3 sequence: CASPEVSQPQHF. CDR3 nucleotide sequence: TGTGCCAGCCCCGAAGTTTCCCAGCCCCAGCATTTT.

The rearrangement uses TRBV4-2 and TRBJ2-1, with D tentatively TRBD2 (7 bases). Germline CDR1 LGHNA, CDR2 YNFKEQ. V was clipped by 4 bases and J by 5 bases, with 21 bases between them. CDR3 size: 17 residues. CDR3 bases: TGTGCCAGCAGCCTACCGGGGGGCGGGATCGGGAACAATGAGCAGTTCTTC. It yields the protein CASSLPGGGIGNNEQFF.

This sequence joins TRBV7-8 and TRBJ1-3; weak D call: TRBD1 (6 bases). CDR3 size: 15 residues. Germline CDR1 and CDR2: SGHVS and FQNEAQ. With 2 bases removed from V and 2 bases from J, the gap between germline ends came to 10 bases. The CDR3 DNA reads TGTGCCAGCAGCTTATTGGGGGGCCCTGGAAACACCATATATTTT. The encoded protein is CASSLLGGPGNTIYF. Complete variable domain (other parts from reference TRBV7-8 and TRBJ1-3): GAGVSQSPRYKVAKRGQDVALRCDPISGHVSLFWYQQALGQGPEFLTYFQNEAQLDKSGLPSDRFFAERPEGSVSTLKIQRTQQEDSAVYLCASSLLGGPGNTIYFGEGSWLTVV.

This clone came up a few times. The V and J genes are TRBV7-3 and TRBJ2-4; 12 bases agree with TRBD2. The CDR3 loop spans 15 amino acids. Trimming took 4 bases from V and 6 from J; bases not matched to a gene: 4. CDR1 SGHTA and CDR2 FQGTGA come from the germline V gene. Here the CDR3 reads CASSYGLAGLNIQYF. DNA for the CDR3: TGTGCCAGCAGCTACGGACTAGCGGGGTTAAACATTCAGTACTTC.